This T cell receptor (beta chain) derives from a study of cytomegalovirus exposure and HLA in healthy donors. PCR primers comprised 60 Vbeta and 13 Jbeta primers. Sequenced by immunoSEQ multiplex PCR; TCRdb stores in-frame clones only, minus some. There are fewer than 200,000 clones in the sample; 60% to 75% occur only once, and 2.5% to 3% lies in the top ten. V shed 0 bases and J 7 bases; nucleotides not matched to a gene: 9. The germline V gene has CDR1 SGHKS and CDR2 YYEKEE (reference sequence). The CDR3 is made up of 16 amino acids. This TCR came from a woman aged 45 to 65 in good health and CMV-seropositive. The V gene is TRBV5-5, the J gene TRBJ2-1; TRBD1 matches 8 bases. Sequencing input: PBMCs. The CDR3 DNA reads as TGTGCCAGCAGCTTGGGGCGGACAGGGTTGGGAAATGAGCAGTTCTTC. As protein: CASSLGRTGLGNEQFF.